The 22 T cell receptor beta chains below come from one sample, sequenced in a study of T cell responses to AZD1222 COVID-19 vaccine. TCRdb's copy holds only in-frame clones and misses some; the assay was immunoSEQ multiplex PCR. The sample records about 130,000 clones, around 83% being singletons. Sample: peripheral blood, taken on day 0 of AZD1222 vaccination. Every receptor here comes from an adult in good health.

The V call is TRBV7-9, the J call TRBJ1-4; 7 positions match TRBD1. With V trimmed by 4 bases and J by 3 bases, 14 bases remained unmatched. This CDR3 region has 18 residues. Germline CDR1 SEHNR, CDR2 FQNEAQ (reference sequence). DNA of the CDR3: TGTGCCAGCAGCTACGGTCAGACAGGGTCCTTCGCTAATGAAAAACTGTTTTTT. Protein: CASSYGQTGSFANEKLFF. The whole variable domain, remainder taken from reference TRBV7-9 and TRBJ1-4, is DTGVSQNPRHKITKRGQNVTFRCDPISEHNRLYWYRQTLGQGPEFLTYFQNEAQLEKSRLLSDRFSAERPKGSFSTLEIQRTEQGDSAMYLCASSYGQTGSFANEKLFFGSGTQLSVL.

The V and J genes are TRBV30 and TRBJ2-1; D gene ambiguous. Germline assignment: CDR1 GTSNPN and CDR2 SVGIG (reference sequence). The CDR3 sequence is 14 residues long. Trimming removed 1 base at V and 6 bases at J, with 13 bases between. CDR3 sequence (DNA): TGTGCCTGGAGTGACGTCCCTTTGATCAATGAGCAGTTCTTC. It codes for CAWSDVPLINEQFF.

This clone was recorded once. The rearrangement uses TRBV6-4 and TRBJ1-2, with a possible D match to TRBD1 (6 bases). Germline CDR1 reads MRHNA; CDR2 reads SNTAGT. The length of the CDR3 is 13 residues. V lost 5 bases and J 4 bases, leaving 11 bases between the germline ends. Here the CDR3 reads CASSPGGAYGYTF. The CDR3 DNA sequence: TGTGCCAGCAGTCCCGGGGGGGCCTATGGCTACACCTTC.

The rearrangement links TRBV19 to TRBJ2-2; D is uncertain. CDR1 LNHDA and CDR2 SQIVND come from the germline V gene (reference sequence). This CDR3 is 10 amino acids long. CDR3 bases: TGTGCAGCGTTAGGCCGGGAGCTGTTTTTT. The encoded protein is CAALGRELFF.

Details on this clone: In the same sample, other DNA sequences code for this CDR3. This chain uses TRBV12-3 or TRBV12-4 with TRBJ1-5; no definite D call. V was cut by 3 bases and J by 2 bases, with 2 bases left in between. This CDR3 spans 12 amino acids. CDR3 sequence reads: CASSLGNQPQHF. CDR3 coding DNA: TGTGCCAGCAGTTTGGGCAATCAGCCCCAGCATTTT.

This rearrangement joins TRBV4-1 to TRBJ2-3, with 11 bases matching TRBD2. The V and J ends lost 3 bases and 10 bases, in that order; junction bases with no gene match: 9. This CDR3 has 15 amino acids. Looked up from germline, CDR1 is MGHRA and CDR2 is YSYEKL. Here the CDR3 DNA reads TGCGCCAGCAGCCAGGAGACTAGCGGGAAATCGGCGCAGTATTTT. It specifies CASSQETSGKSAQYF.

The chain uses TRBV6-6 and TRBJ2-1; D not certain. V dropped 2 bases and J dropped 0 bases, with 5 bases sitting between them. CDR1 is MNHNY and CDR2 is SVGAGI in the germline V gene (reference sequence). CDR3 length: 14 amino acids. The CDR3 nucleotides read TGTGCCAGCAGTTACATGAGCTCCTACAATGAGCAGTTCTTC. Translating it yields CASSYMSSYNEQFF.

This chain connects TRBV2 to TRBJ1-3, with D uncertain. Germline V lookup: CDR1 SNHLY, CDR2 FYNNEI. With 7 bases removed from V and 2 bases from J, the gap between germline ends came to 9 bases. This CDR3 is 13 amino acids long. The chain's CDR3 is CASIMETGNTIYF. The CDR3 nucleotides are TGTGCCAGCATAATGGAGACTGGAAACACCATATATTTT.

J is TRBJ2-1 and V is TRBV5-4, with TRBD1 as a possible D gene (6 bases). This CDR3 comprises 14 residues. Germline assignment: CDR1 SGHNT and CDR2 YYREEE (reference sequence). Deletions cut 9 bases from V and 1 base from J, with 14 bases between. CDR3 in DNA: TGTGCCACCCGACGAGGGGGATCCTACAATGAGCAGTTCTTC. Its protein is CATRRGGSYNEQFF.

J is TRBJ2-1 and V is TRBV6-5; 7 bases are shared with TRBD1. J was trimmed by 4 bases and V by 7 bases; bases with no gene match: 10. This CDR3 comprises 15 residues. The germline V gene has CDR1 MNHEY and CDR2 SVGAGI. The CDR3 bases are TGTGCCAGCAAAAAACGGGGACAGTCTTACAATGAGCAGTTCTTC. This encodes CASKKRGQSYNEQFF.

The rearrangement joins TRBV2 to TRBJ1-2; perhaps TRBD1 as D (6 bases). The CDR3 has 12 amino acids. Germline CDR1 is SNHLY and CDR2 is FYNNEI. Trimming left V 7 bases short and J 4 bases short, with 10 bases between. The CDR3 bases are TGTGCCAGCAAATGGGGGCCCTATGGCTACACCTTC. As protein: CASKWGPYGYTF.

Only one count was recorded for this clone. This chain links TRBV27 with TRBJ2-7; 12 nucleotides line up with TRBD1. From germline, CDR1 is MNHEY and CDR2 SMNVEV (reference sequence). The CDR3 runs to 17 residues. V lost 5 bases to trimming and J lost 4 bases; unmatched junction nucleotides: 12. The CDR3 coding sequence is TGTGCCAGCAGTCTCGGCCCCCCGGGACAGGGGGCATACGAGCAGTACTTC. It codes for CASSLGPPGQGAYEQYF.

The chain is built from TRBV9 and TRBJ1-4; D call uncertain. V was cut by 1 base and J by 0 bases, with 4 bases left in between. The germline CDR1 and CDR2 sequences are SGDLS and YYNGEE. This CDR3 has 14 amino acids. The CDR3 region has the DNA TGTGCCAGCAGCGTACTCGCAACTAATGAAAAACTGTTTTTT. Residues: CASSVLATNEKLFF.

The chain recombines TRBV7-9 with TRBJ2-3; 9 bases are a match to TRBD2. After removal of 1 base from V and 4 bases from J, the junction contained 15 bases not matched to a gene. CDR3 size: 19 residues. Looked up from germline, CDR1 is SEHNR and CDR2 is FQNEAQ (reference sequence). CDR3 sequence: CASSLGDVPSGAFSDTQYF. The CDR3 DNA is TGTGCCAGCAGCTTAGGGGACGTACCTAGCGGGGCTTTCTCAGATACGCAGTATTTT.

The rearrangement joins TRBV2 to TRBJ1-1; D unresolved. The CDR3 spans 14 residues. V dropped 0 bases and J dropped 6 bases, with 11 bases sitting between them. Germline assignment: CDR1 SNHLY and CDR2 FYNNEI. The CDR3 region is CASSEALPQSEAFF. DNA for the CDR3: TGTGCCAGCAGTGAAGCGCTTCCCCAGTCTGAAGCTTTCTTT.

J is TRBJ1-4 and V is TRBV14; no definite D call. Germline CDR1 and CDR2: SGHDN and FVKESK. This CDR3 region has 14 residues. V shed 2 bases and J shed 8 bases, with 12 bases lying between them. The CDR3 protein is CASSQLDRREKLFF. DNA for the CDR3: TGTGCCAGCAGCCAATTGGACCGGCGGGAAAAACTGTTTTTT.

The chain carries TRBV12-3 or TRBV12-4 and TRBJ1-1; D might be TRBD1 (5 bases). The CDR3 spans 13 residues. V lost 5 bases, J lost 10 bases, and 17 bases lay in between. The CDR3 DNA is TGTGCCAGCAGTCTCTCCGGCGTGGGACCAGCTTTCTTT. Its protein product is CASSLSGVGPAFF.

The chain links TRBV6-1 to TRBJ1-5; D is possibly TRBD1 (5 bases). The CDR3 has 15 amino acids. V was shortened by 1 base and J by 7 bases, with 14 bases between the two germline ends. CDR1 and CDR2 (germline): MNHNS, SASEGT. The DNA of the CDR3 is TGTGCCAGCAGTGAAGGAGTGGGGGGAAGCCAGCCCCAGCATTTT. Translating it yields CASSEGVGGSQPQHF.

V and J are TRBV6-5 and TRBJ1-2, with 10 bases identical to TRBD1. Germline V gives CDR1 MNHEY, CDR2 SVGAGI. V dropped 7 bases and J dropped 2; count of bases not matched to a gene: 7. This CDR3 is 15 amino acids long. The CDR3 is CASTRSTGGNYGYTF. The DNA of the CDR3 is TGTGCCAGCACAAGATCGACAGGGGGCAACTATGGCTACACCTTC.

The chain links TRBV5-1 to TRBJ2-7, with D possibly being TRBD2 (5 bases). This CDR3 has 14 residues. The germline CDR1 and CDR2 sequences are SGHRS and YFSETQ. The CDR3 loop reads CATRGQPSSYEQYF. CDR3 coding DNA: TGCGCGACACGAGGGCAGCCTAGCTCCTACGAGCAGTACTTC. The entire variable domain, with the rest obtained from reference TRBV5-1 and TRBJ2-7, is as follows: KAGVTQTPRYLIKTRGQQVTLSCSPISGHRSVSWYQQTPGQGLQFLFEYFSETQRNKGNFPGRFSGRQFSNSRSEMNVSTLELGDSALYLCATRGQPSSYEQYFGPGTRLTVT.

The rearrangement links TRBV6-5 to TRBJ1-2; D unresolved. The ends were cut back, 3 bases at V and 2 bases at J, with 10 bases in the middle. The CDR3 extends over 14 amino acids. Germline CDR1 reads MNHEY; CDR2 reads SVGAGI. The CDR3 loop reads CASSYSGGNYGYTF. The CDR3 nucleotides read TGTGCCAGCAGTTATAGTGGCGGGAACTATGGCTACACCTTC.

This chain links TRBV9 with TRBJ2-7, with D possibly TRBD2 on 5 matching bases. This CDR3 has 13 residues. V dropped 2 bases and J dropped 3 bases, with 9 bases sitting between them. Germline lookup yields CDR1 SGDLS and CDR2 YYNGEE. CDR3 region: CASSVDSDYEQYF. DNA for the CDR3: TGTGCCAGCAGCGTGGACTCCGACTACGAGCAGTACTTC.